A selection of T cell receptor beta chains follows, all from one sample in a study of response to subunit inactivated influenza vaccine. TCRdb analysed the RT-PCR reads with MiXCR anew, one entry per CDR3 protein. The sample contains some 540,000 distinct CDR3 sequences, approximately 20% of which appear only once. Another study also made use of these data, one on T cells expressing NK-cell markers.

Material: CD4+ T cells sorted from PBMCs, obtained less than 13 days after vaccination. The receptor set was obtained from a man in his forties or fifties who received an inactivated influenza vaccine. The CDR3 runs from the conserved cysteine through the conserved F or W. A D gene is named only where the DNA matches it firmly. Clone size, where shown, is once, few, many, or a class for clones that have expanded.

J gene | clone size | V gene | D gene | CDR3 DNA | CDR3 protein
TRBJ2-2 | NA | TRBV6-2/TRBV6-3 | NA | TGTGCCAGCAGCCGACCTCTAGGTGGGGCGAACACCGGGGAGCTGTTTTTT | CASSRPLGGANTGELFF
TRBJ2-5 | few | TRBV11-2 | NA | TGTGCCAGCAGCTTAGATCAATTGCAAGAGACCCAGTACTTC | CASSLDQLQETQYF
TRBJ2-2 | few | TRBV7-8 | TRBD1 | TGTGCCAGCAGCTTAGCGTTACAGGGGCGGAACACCGGGGAGCTGTTTTTT | CASSLALQGRNTGELFF
TRBJ1-1 | few | TRBV20-1 | NA | TGCAGTGTTCAGCAGGGGAACACTGAAGCTTTCTTT | CSVQQGNTEAFF
TRBJ2-1 | NA | TRBV6-5 | NA | TGTGCCAGCAGTTTTTTACATGAGCAGTTCTTC | CASSFLHEQFF
TRBJ1-1 | NA | TRBV20-1 | NA | TGCAGTGCTAGAGATATCGGAGAAGCTTTCTTT | CSARDIGEAFF
TRBJ2-3 | few | TRBV11-2 | TRBD1 | TGTGCCAGCAGCTTAGTAGGACAGGGACGCACAGATACGCAGTATTTT | CASSLVGQGRTDTQYF
TRBJ1-5 | NA | TRBV19 | NA | TGTGCCAGTTCCAACGGGGGGAATCAGCCCCAGCATTTT | CASSNGGNQPQHF
TRBJ2-1 | few | TRBV5-1 | NA | TGCGCCACCAAAGGGGAACTAGCAACGGGTGAGCAGTTCTTC | CATKGELATGEQFF
TRBJ2-3 | few | TRBV20-1 | TRBD2 | TGCAGCGATGGAGAAACTAGCGGGGGGTCTACGCAGTATTTT | CSDGETSGGSTQYF
TRBJ2-7 | NA | TRBV4-1 | TRBD1 | TGCGCCAGCAGCCAAGTCGGACAGGATAAATCCTACGAGCAGTACTTC | CASSQVGQDKSYEQYF
TRBJ1-1 | NA | TRBV20-1 | NA | TGCAGTGCTACCAAGGGCCCCAGGGAGATCGATGAAGCTTTCTTT | CSATKGPREIDEAFF
TRBJ2-1 | NA | TRBV7-7 | NA | TGTGCTAGCAGCTTAAATCTCGGGGGAGAGCAGTTCTTC | CASSLNLGGEQFF
TRBJ2-1 | NA | TRBV10-3 | NA | TGTGCCATCAGTGGGGACGCGGGCCATGAGCAGTTCTTC | CAISGDAGHEQFF
TRBJ2-1 | NA | TRBV21-1 | NA | TGTGCCAGCAGCAACCCCAGGGGACTAGGTCCATACAATGAGCAGTTCTTC | CASSNPRGLGPYNEQFF
TRBJ1-2 | NA | TRBV4-1 | TRBD1 | TGCGCCAGCAGCCGCCCGGCCGAGGGGGCCTATGGCTACACCTTC | CASSRPAEGAYGYTF
TRBJ1-5 | NA | TRBV19 | NA | TGTGCCAGTATAAAGGACGGGGGCGGTCAGCCCCAGCATTTT | CASIKDGGGQPQHF
TRBJ2-2 | few | TRBV20-1 | NA | TGCAGTGCTAGCGGGAGAGGCACCGGGGAGCTGTTTTTT | CSASGRGTGELFF
TRBJ1-4 | few | TRBV7-9 | NA | TGTGCAACAGATCAGGACGCTAATGAAAAACTGTTTTTT | CATDQDANEKLFF
TRBJ2-2 | few | TRBV19 | TRBD2 | TGTGCCACCATCCCTGCGGGAGAGCCTTCGAACACCGGGGAGCTGTTTTTT | CATIPAGEPSNTGELFF
TRBJ2-7 | few | TRBV10-3 | TRBD1 | TGTGCCATCAGCCCGGGACAGGGCTACGAGCAGTACTTC | CAISPGQGYEQYF
TRBJ2-7 | NA | TRBV28 | NA | TGTGCCAGCATCGGGGGCTCAGGACGCGAGCAGTACTTC | CASIGGSGREQYF
TRBJ1-1 | NA | TRBV10-3 | NA | TGTGCCATCAGTGATTCAAGCGCTGAAGCTTTCTTT | CAISDSSAEAFF
TRBJ1-1 | few | TRBV3-1 | NA | TGTGCCAGCAGAGGGGACCCTCCGGGCACTGAAGCTTTCTTT | CASRGDPPGTEAFF
TRBJ2-7 | many | TRBV12-3/TRBV12-4 | NA | TGTGCCAGCAGTTTTCTCAACGAGCAGTACTTC | CASSFLNEQYF
TRBJ2-7 | NA | TRBV7-2 | NA | TGTGCCAGCAGCTTAGAACCCACAGGGATCTACGAGCAGTACTTC | CASSLEPTGIYEQYF
TRBJ2-7 | NA | TRBV28 | NA | TGTGCCAGCAGTTTAGGGCACTACGAGCAGTACTTC | CASSLGHYEQYF
TRBJ2-6 | few | TRBV5-1 | NA | TGCGCCAGCAGCTTGGAATTGGCAAGTGGGGCCAACGTCCTGACTTTC | CASSLELASGANVLTF
TRBJ1-4 | few | TRBV4-2 | TRBD1 | TGTGCCAGCAGCCAACAGGGGGGAAATGAAAAACTGTTTTTT | CASSQQGGNEKLFF
TRBJ1-2 | many | TRBV12-3/TRBV12-4 | NA | TGTGCCAGCAGTCAGGGACGGGGAAATCGTTTCACCTTC | CASSQGRGNRFTF
TRBJ2-1 | NA | TRBV4-1 | NA | TGCGCCAGCAGCCAAGAATCGCACGCGGGAAATGAGCAGTTCTTC | CASSQESHAGNEQFF
TRBJ2-5 | few | TRBV6-1 | TRBD1 | TGTGCCAGCAGCGACTACAGGGGTAAAGAGACCCAGTACTTC | CASSDYRGKETQYF
TRBJ2-1 | NA | TRBV29-1 | NA | TGCAGCGTAGTATATGGCGGTAGGTCCAGCTCCTACAATGAGCAGTTCTTC | CSVVYGGRSSSYNEQFF